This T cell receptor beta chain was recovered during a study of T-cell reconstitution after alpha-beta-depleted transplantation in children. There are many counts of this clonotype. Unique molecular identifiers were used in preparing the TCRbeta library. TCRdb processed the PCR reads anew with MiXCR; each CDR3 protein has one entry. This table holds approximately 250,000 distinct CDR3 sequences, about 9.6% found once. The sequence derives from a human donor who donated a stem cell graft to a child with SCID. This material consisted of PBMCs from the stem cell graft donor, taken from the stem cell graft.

CDR3 bases: TGTGCCAGCAACAGAGGTACGAAGGGCTACACCTTC. Translating it yields CASNRGTKGYTF. The chain carries TRBV21-1 and TRBJ1-2. TRBV21-1 is classified as a pseudogene. This CDR3 is 12 amino acids long.